The 25 T cell receptor beta chains reported below all come from one sample, sequenced in a study of blood T cell repertoires in COVID-19. The repertoire was sequenced with immunoSEQ multiplex PCR; TCRdb's copy has only in-frame clones and lacks some. The profile shows about 73,000 clones, approximately 83% of them singletons. Material for sequencing was peripheral blood. These receptors were collected from a man aged 80 or over with active or convalescent COVID-19.

The chain uses TRBV3-1 (or the pseudogene TRBV3-2) and TRBJ1-3, with a tentative D call TRBD1 (6 bases). V shed 4 bases and J shed 0 bases, with 10 bases lying between them. The CDR3 has 15 amino acids. The germline V gene encodes CDR1 LGHDT and CDR2 YNNKEL (reference sequence). The CDR3 DNA reads as TGTGCCAGCAGCCTCACAGGGACCTCTGGAAACACCATATATTTT. The encoded protein is CASSLTGTSGNTIYF.

The chain carries TRBV4-1 and TRBJ2-2, with 7 bases aligning to TRBD1. CDR1 and CDR2 from the germline V gene are MGHRA and YSYEKL. The CDR3 loop spans 15 amino acids. The V segment lost 2 bases and the J segment 8 bases; nucleotides outside the gene matches: 8. The CDR3 is CASSQTWDSWGELFF. The CDR3 DNA reads TGCGCCAGCAGCCAAACTTGGGACAGTTGGGGGGAGCTGTTTTTT.

The chain joins TRBV11-3 to TRBJ2-3; D might be TRBD2 (5 bases). This CDR3 contains 13 residues. Germline CDR1 and CDR2: SGHNT and YENEEA. Trimming stripped 2 bases from V and 3 bases from J, with 6 bases between. The CDR3 DNA reads TGTGCCAGCAGCTTAACTAGTACAGATACGCAGTATTTT. The encoded protein is CASSLTSTDTQYF.

V usage is TRBV10-3 and J usage is TRBJ1-6, with 8 bases that match TRBD1. The CDR3 has 15 residues. CDR1 ENHRY and CDR2 SYGVKD come from the germline V gene. Germline trimming cut 6 bases from V and 3 bases from J; bases unmatched to any gene: 4. The CDR3 sequence is CAIRGQASYNSPLHF. The CDR3, as DNA: TGTGCCATCAGGGGACAGGCCAGCTATAATTCACCCCTCCACTTT.

This chain uses TRBV9 with TRBJ2-1; a possible D gene is TRBD2 (6 bases). Germline CDR1 is SGDLS and CDR2 is YYNGEE. The CDR3 totals 17 residues. The V end was cut by 7 bases, the J end by 4 bases, with 24 bases between. The CDR3 loop reads CASQLTRGKRLYNEQFF. CDR3 sequence (DNA): TGTGCCAGCCAATTGACCCGCGGGAAGCGACTTTACAATGAGCAGTTCTTC.

The rearrangement uses TRBV10-3 and TRBJ2-2, with a weak D call TRBD2 (6 bases). The V end lost 4 bases, the J end lost 3 bases, and 12 bases lay between the germline ends. CDR3 length: 15 amino acids. Germline V CDR1 and CDR2: ENHRY, SYGVKD. This CDR3 reads CAISVVREDTGELFF. CDR3 in DNA: TGTGCCATCAGTGTCGTCAGGGAGGACACCGGGGAGCTGTTTTTT.

J is TRBJ1-3 and V is TRBV5-6; 8 nucleotides line up with TRBD1. From germline, CDR1 is SGHDT and CDR2 YYEEEE. This CDR3 has 14 residues. J gave up 8 bases and V 0 bases, and 4 bases lay outside the gene matches. CDR3 in DNA: TGTGCCAGCAGCTTGGCACAGGGGGGATACACCATATATTTT. It encodes CASSLAQGGYTIYF.

The chain joins TRBV6-5 to TRBJ1-6; D not resolved. The CDR3 covers 13 residues. The V end was cut by 8 bases, the J end by 0 bases, with 5 bases between. The germline CDR1 and CDR2 sequences are MNHEY and SVGAGI. The DNA for the CDR3 is TGTGCCAGCTCAGTCTCCTATAATTCACCCCTCCACTTT. Its protein is CASSVSYNSPLHF.

In its sample, this clone was seen once. CDR3 nucleotide sequence: TGTGCCAGCAGAGGCACCGGGACAGGGCGCTACGAGCAGTACTTC. Its protein is CASRGTGTGRYEQYF. V gene TRBV6-5 combines with J gene TRBJ2-7; TRBD1 matches at 9 bases. The CDR3 is 15 residues long. CDR1 is MNHEY, CDR2 SVGAGI, per germline. V gave up 6 bases and J gave up 3 bases; unmatched junction bases: 9.

The chain recombines TRBV9 with TRBJ2-2; D remains ambiguous. V lost 3 bases, J lost 3 bases, and 6 bases lay in between. CDR1 SGDLS and CDR2 YYNGEE come from the germline V gene. The CDR3 covers 13 residues. Here the CDR3 reads CASSASYTGELFF. CDR3 sequence (DNA): TGTGCCAGCAGCGCCAGTTACACCGGGGAGCTGTTTTTT.

As regards this clone: A junction end diverges from the germline sequence, so it may reflect a read error. The V call is TRBV28, the J call TRBJ1-5, with D perhaps TRBD1 (5 bases). This CDR3 spans 12 amino acids. Germline loops: CDR1 MDHEN, CDR2 SYDVKM. CDR3 amino acids: CASVQGNQPQHF. DNA for the CDR3: TGTGCCAGCGTGCAGGGCAACCAGCCCCAGCATTTT.

The CDR3 region has the DNA TGCGCCAGCAGACTCAACGGTGTCGGGGAGCTGTTTTTT. Protein product: CASRLNGVGELFF. V gene TRBV4-1 combines with J gene TRBJ2-2; no reliable D call. The CDR3 covers 13 residues. The germline V gene has CDR1 MGHRA and CDR2 YSYEKL. V lost 6 bases and J 7 bases, leaving 12 bases between the germline ends.

The chain recombines TRBV6-5 with TRBJ2-7; 8 bases line up with TRBD1. V was pared by 2 bases and J by 5 bases, with 5 bases of the junction left unmatched. The CDR3 spans 14 residues. From germline, CDR1 is MNHEY and CDR2 SVGAGI. The CDR3 protein is CASSYGDRNNEQYF. CDR3 coding DNA: TGTGCCAGCAGTTACGGGGACAGGAACAACGAGCAGTACTTC.

This chain links TRBV18 with TRBJ1-1; D is uncertain. Trimming pared 6 bases from V and 5 bases from J, leaving 19 bases between. The CDR3 runs 15 residues. Per the germline V gene, CDR1 is KGHSH and CDR2 is LQKENI. CDR3 residues: CASSPVGWGGTEAFF. For the CDR3, the DNA is TGTGCCAGCTCGCCCGTCGGTTGGGGAGGGACTGAAGCTTTCTTT.

The rearrangement joins TRBV5-1 to TRBJ1-1; tentatively, D is TRBD1 (6 bases). Trimming cost V 0 bases and J 2 bases, with 8 bases left between them. Germline assignment: CDR1 SGHRS and CDR2 YFSETQ. This CDR3 is built from 14 residues. The CDR3 here is CASSLVQGNTEAFF. CDR3 coding DNA: TGCGCCAGCAGCTTGGTACAGGGAAACACTGAAGCTTTCTTT. Full variable domain (remainder filled in from reference TRBV5-1 and TRBJ1-1): KAGVTQTPRYLIKTRGQQVTLSCSPISGHRSVSWYQQTPGQGLQFLFEYFSETQRNKGNFPGRFSGRQFSNSRSEMNVSTLELGDSALYLCASSLVQGNTEAFFGQGTRLTVV.

The CDR3 loop is CASSIDLASGGIYEQYF. Here the CDR3 DNA reads TGTGCCAGTAGTATAGATTTGGCTAGCGGGGGCATCTACGAGCAGTACTTC. The rearrangement joins TRBV19 to TRBJ2-7; TRBD2 matches at 10 bases. V gave up 0 bases and J gave up 3 bases; unmatched junction bases: 8. The germline CDR1 and CDR2 sequences are LNHDA and SQIVND (reference sequence). This CDR3 contains 17 residues.

The CDR3 nucleotides read TGTGCCAGCAGCTGGGACAGTTCTGGAAACACCATATATTTT. This gives the protein CASSWDSSGNTIYF. This rearrangement joins TRBV2 to TRBJ1-3, with 7 nucleotides matching TRBD1. The junction had 3 bases not matched to a gene; V was cut back by 6 bases and J by 1 base. The CDR3 length is 14 residues. Germline CDR1 reads SNHLY; CDR2 reads FYNNEI.

Written as DNA, the CDR3 is TGTGCCAGCAGCAATCTACAAGAGACCCAGTACTTC. Its protein product is CASSNLQETQYF. The chain is built from TRBV11-2 and TRBJ2-5; unclear D gene. The CDR3 loop spans 12 amino acids. Between the trimmed V and J ends, which lost 5 bases and 2 bases, there was a span of 6 bases. Germline V gene data show CDR1 as SGHAT and CDR2 as FQNNGV.

V usage is TRBV5-1 and J usage is TRBJ1-5; no clear D. The CDR3 has 14 amino acids. V lost 2 bases and J lost 5, with 11 bases in between. Germline assignment: CDR1 SGHRS and CDR2 YFSETQ. This CDR3 reads CASSLGGRDQPQHF. The DNA for the CDR3 is TGCGCCAGCAGCTTAGGAGGGCGTGATCAGCCCCAGCATTTT.

The V gene is TRBV28, the J gene TRBJ2-2, with 16 bases that match TRBD2. This CDR3 has 17 residues. Trimming cost V 0 bases and J 6 bases; bases outside gene matches: 1. Germline V CDR1 and CDR2: MDHEN, SYDVKM. The CDR3 loop is CASSLWGLAGGPGELFF. In DNA, the CDR3 is TGTGCCAGCAGTTTATGGGGACTAGCGGGAGGGCCCGGGGAGCTGTTTTTT.

The count of this clone is one. The gene calls are TRBV19 and TRBJ1-2, with 7 nucleotides matching TRBD1. The CDR3 is 12 residues long. V dropped 9 bases and J dropped 4; count of bases not matched to a gene: 5. Germline V CDR1 and CDR2: LNHDA, SQIVND (reference sequence). The CDR3 sequence: CASHGTVYGYTF. CDR3 nucleotides: TGTGCCAGCCACGGGACAGTCTATGGCTACACCTTC. Using reference TRBV19 and TRBJ1-2 for the parts outside the CDR3, the full variable domain is DGGITQSPKYLFRKEGQNVTLSCEQNLNHDAMYWYRQDPGQGLRLIYYSQIVNDFQKGDIAEGYSVSREKKESFPLTVTSAQKNPTAFYLCASHGTVYGYTFGSGTRLTVV.

This clone was found a few times. This sequence joins TRBV11-2 and TRBJ2-2, with D possibly being TRBD2 (7 bases). CDR3 length: 16 residues. Trimming shortened V by 7 bases and J by 0 bases, and 15 bases separated the two germline ends. Germline-derived CDR1 and CDR2 are SGHAT and FQNNGV. The CDR3 spells CASMPWRGPNTGELFF. CDR3 DNA sequence: TGTGCCAGCATGCCTTGGCGGGGGCCGAACACCGGGGAGCTGTTTTTT.

This clone came up once. The CDR3 nucleotides are TGTGCCAGCAGTCTGACAGTCACCGGGGAGCTGTTTTTT. Its translation: CASSLTVTGELFF. The chain combines TRBV27 with TRBJ2-2; tentative D call: TRBD1 (5 bases). CDR1 MNHEY and CDR2 SMNVEV come from the germline V gene (reference sequence). This CDR3 is built from 13 residues. The V end lost 5 bases, the J end lost 4 bases, and 8 bases lay between the germline ends.

The chain is built from TRBV3-1 (or the pseudogene TRBV3-2) and TRBJ2-3; D is unclear. With 4 bases removed from V and 2 bases from J, the gap between germline ends came to 4 bases. Germline V gives CDR1 LGHDT, CDR2 YNNKEL (reference sequence). This CDR3 has 12 amino acids. CDR3 protein: CASSPYTDTQYF. The CDR3 coding sequence is TGTGCCAGCAGCCCTTACACAGATACGCAGTATTTT.

This chain joins TRBV19 and TRBJ1-5, with D perhaps matching TRBD1 (6 bases). The CDR3 loop spans 14 amino acids. Trimming took 7 bases from V and 0 from J, leaving 10 bases between them. Per germline, CDR1 LNHDA and CDR2 SQIVND (reference sequence). The CDR3 DNA reads TGTGCCAGTAAAACAGGGATTAGCAATCAGCCCCAGCATTTT. Translated: CASKTGISNQPQHF.